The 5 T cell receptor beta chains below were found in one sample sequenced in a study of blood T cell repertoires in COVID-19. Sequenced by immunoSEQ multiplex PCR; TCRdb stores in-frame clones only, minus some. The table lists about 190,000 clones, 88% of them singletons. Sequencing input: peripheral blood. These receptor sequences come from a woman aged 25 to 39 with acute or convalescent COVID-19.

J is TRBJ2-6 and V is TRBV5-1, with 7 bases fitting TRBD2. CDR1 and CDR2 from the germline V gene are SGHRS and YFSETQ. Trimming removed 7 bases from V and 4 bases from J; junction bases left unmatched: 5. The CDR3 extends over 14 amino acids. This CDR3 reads CASGEGSGANVLTF. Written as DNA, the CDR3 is TGCGCCAGCGGGGAGGGGTCCGGGGCCAACGTCCTGACTTTC. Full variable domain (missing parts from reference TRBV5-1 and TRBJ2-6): KAGVTQTPRYLIKTRGQQVTLSCSPISGHRSVSWYQQTPGQGLQFLFEYFSETQRNKGNFPGRFSGRQFSNSRSEMNVSTLELGDSALYLCASGEGSGANVLTFGAGSRLTVL.

The DNA for the CDR3 is TGTGCCAGCAGTCTAGAGACGGTTCAGCCCCAGCATTTT. This translates into CASSLETVQPQHF. J is TRBJ1-5 and V is TRBV28, with D unclear. Trimming removed 5 bases at V and 6 bases at J, with 11 bases between. The CDR3 is 13 amino acids. Germline V CDR1 and CDR2: MDHEN, SYDVKM.

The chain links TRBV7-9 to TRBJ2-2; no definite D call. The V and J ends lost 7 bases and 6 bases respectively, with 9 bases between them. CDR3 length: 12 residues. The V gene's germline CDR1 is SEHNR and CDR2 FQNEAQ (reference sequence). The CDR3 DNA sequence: TGTGCCAGCACCCCTCCCCCCGGGGAGCTGTTTTTT. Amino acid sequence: CASTPPPGELFF.

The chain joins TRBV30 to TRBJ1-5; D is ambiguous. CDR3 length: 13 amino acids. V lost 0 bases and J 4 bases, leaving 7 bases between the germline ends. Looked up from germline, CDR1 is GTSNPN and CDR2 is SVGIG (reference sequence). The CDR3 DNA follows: TGTGCCTGGAGTGTAGCGGGGAATCAGCCCCAGCATTTT. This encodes CAWSVAGNQPQHF.

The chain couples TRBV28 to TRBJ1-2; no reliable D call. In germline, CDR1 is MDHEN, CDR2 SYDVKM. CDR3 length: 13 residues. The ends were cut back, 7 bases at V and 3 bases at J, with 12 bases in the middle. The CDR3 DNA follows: TGTGCCAGCACCCGGCCGGAGGACTATGGCTACACCTTC. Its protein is CASTRPEDYGYTF.